This TCR beta chain derives from a study of control samples from healthy donors and cancer patients. In its sample, this clone was seen once. The protocol was immunoSEQ multiplex PCR, while the TCRdb copy is restricted to in-frame clones and leaves out a portion. The sample holds about 63,000 clones, over 75% seen once. The V gene lost 6 bases and the J gene lost 0 bases, with 15 bases spanning the gap. CDR3 length equals 17 residues. The germline gives CDR1 SNHLY, CDR2 FYNNEI. V is TRBV2 and J is TRBJ2-6, with D possibly being TRBD2 (5 bases). Specimen: PBMCs. The sequence was collected from a woman aged 60-75 years with lung cancer. The CDR3, as DNA: TGTGCCAGCAGCCGGGAAGAACCATACTCTGGGGCCAACGTCCTGACTTTC. This translates into CASSREEPYSGANVLTF.